This T cell receptor (beta chain) was obtained from a study of blood T cells in healthy people across ages. Points from the study as a whole: Aged donors had fewer naive CD4+ cells and lower diversity than long-lived donors.

Alongside a J-beta primer mix, a sample-barcoded 5' primer served in a second PCR lasting about 7 to 12 cycles. TCRdb recomputed calls from the 5' RACE reads with MiXCR, one row per CDR3 protein. This sample yields fewer than 1,000,000 distinct CDR3 sequences, of which about 42% are seen a single time; about a sixth belongs to the top ten. A word on this clonotype: Antigen unknown. This may be a read error: a much more frequent sequence differs by one nucleotide.

V was cut by 5 bases and J by 6 bases, with 17 bases left in between. This CDR3 region has 15 residues. Germline-derived CDR1 and CDR2 are SGHTA and FQGNSA. Sequencing used blood. The chain uses TRBV7-2 and TRBJ2-1, with D possibly matching TRBD2 (5 bases). The source of this sequence is a man aged 80 or over in good health. The chain's CDR3 is CASSHRSSAANEQFF. As DNA, the CDR3 is TGTGCCAGCAGCCATCGGAGTTCAGCGGCCAATGAGCAGTTCTTC.